These T cell receptor beta chains were read from a single sample in a study of Graves' ophthalmopathy and Graves' hyperthyroidism. TCRdb reprocessed the multiplex PCR reads via MiXCR and lists one record per CDR3 protein. The sample lists about 370,000 distinct CDR3 sequences; approximately 18% were seen once. Sequencing input: peripheral blood. These receptors were collected from an adult woman with stable Graves' hyperthyroidism. Each CDR3 is given without its conserved first and last residue. The D gene is left open where the match is weak.

D gene	V gene	J gene	CDR3 protein
TRBD1	TRBV27	TRBJ1-2	ASRSTGGVGNGYT
TRBD1	TRBV5-1	TRBJ1-1	ASSSTGGLDTEAF
NA	TRBV7-2	TRBJ2-7	AGSSSSYEQY
TRBD1	TRBV28	TRBJ2-7	ASTTGKHEQY
NA	TRBV28	TRBJ1-1	ASRTTGPPEAF
TRBD1	TRBV12-3/TRBV12-4	TRBJ2-7	ASSWTGGGRYEQY
TRBD2	TRBV4-3	TRBJ2-7	ASSQGAGGFPYEQY
NA	TRBV4-1	TRBJ1-1	ASSQTAENTEAF
NA	TRBV4-2	TRBJ1-2	ASSQDTSYGYT
NA	TRBV12-3/TRBV12-4	TRBJ2-5	ASTSIGTVGETQY
NA	TRBV6-1	TRBJ2-7	ASTPAWGEGSIYEQY
NA	TRBV11-2	TRBJ1-6	ASSYGQEGSYNSPLH